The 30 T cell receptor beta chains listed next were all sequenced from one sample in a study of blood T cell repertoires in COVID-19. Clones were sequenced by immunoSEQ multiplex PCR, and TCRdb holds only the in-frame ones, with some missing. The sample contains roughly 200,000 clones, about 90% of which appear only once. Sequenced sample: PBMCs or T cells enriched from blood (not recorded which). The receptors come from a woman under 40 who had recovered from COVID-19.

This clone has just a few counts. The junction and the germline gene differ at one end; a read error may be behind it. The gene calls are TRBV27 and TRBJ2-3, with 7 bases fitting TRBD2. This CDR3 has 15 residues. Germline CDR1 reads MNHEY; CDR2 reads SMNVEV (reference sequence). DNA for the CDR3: TGTGCCAGCAGTTTATCCACGACTAGCAGAGATACGCAGTATTTT. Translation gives CASSLSTTSRDTQYF.

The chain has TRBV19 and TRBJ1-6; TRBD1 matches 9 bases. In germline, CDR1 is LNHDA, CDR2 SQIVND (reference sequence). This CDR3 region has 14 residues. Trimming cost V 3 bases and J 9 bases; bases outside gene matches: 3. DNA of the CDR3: TGTGCCAGTAGTATTGGACAGGGGACTTCACCCCTCCACTTT. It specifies CASSIGQGTSPLHF.

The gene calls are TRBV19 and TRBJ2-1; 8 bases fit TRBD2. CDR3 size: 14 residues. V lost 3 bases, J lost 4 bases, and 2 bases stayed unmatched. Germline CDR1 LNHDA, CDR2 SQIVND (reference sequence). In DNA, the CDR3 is TGTGCCAGTAGTATGACTAGCGCTTACAATGAGCAGTTCTTC. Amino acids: CASSMTSAYNEQFF.

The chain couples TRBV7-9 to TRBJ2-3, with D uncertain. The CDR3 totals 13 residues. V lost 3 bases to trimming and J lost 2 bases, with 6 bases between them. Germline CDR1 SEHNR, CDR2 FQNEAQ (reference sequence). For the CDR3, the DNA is TGTGCCAGCAGCTTCCAACTCACAGATACGCAGTATTTT. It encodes CASSFQLTDTQYF.

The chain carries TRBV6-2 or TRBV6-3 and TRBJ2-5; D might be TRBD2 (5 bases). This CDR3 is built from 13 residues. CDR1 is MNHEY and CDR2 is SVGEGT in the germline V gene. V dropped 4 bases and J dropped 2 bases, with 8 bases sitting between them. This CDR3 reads CASSSWTQETQYF. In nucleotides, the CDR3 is TGTGCCAGCAGTTCCTGGACTCAAGAGACCCAGTACTTC.

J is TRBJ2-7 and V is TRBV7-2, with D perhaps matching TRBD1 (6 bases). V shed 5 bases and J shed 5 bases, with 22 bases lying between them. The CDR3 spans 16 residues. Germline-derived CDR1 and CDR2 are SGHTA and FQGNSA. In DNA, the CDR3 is TGTGCCAGCAGCCTCACCGGGACAATAGGGTTAAACGAGCAGTACTTC. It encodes CASSLTGTIGLNEQYF.

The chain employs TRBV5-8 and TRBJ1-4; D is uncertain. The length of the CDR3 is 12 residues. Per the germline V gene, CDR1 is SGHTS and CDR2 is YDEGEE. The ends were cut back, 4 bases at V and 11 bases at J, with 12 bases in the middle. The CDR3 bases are TGTGCCAGCAGCGGCGGCCATGGGAAACTGTTTTTT. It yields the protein CASSGGHGKLFF.

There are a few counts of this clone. The CDR3 sequence is CAWCSTTGGNSPLHF. The CDR3 coding sequence is TGTGCCTGGTGCTCTACTACAGGGGGAAATTCACCCCTCCACTTT. The chain links TRBV30 to TRBJ1-6; 8 bases match TRBD1. Trimming at V came to 5 bases and at J to 7 bases, leaving 10 bases not matched to a gene. Germline V lookup: CDR1 GTSNPN, CDR2 SVGIG (reference sequence). The CDR3 has 15 amino acids.

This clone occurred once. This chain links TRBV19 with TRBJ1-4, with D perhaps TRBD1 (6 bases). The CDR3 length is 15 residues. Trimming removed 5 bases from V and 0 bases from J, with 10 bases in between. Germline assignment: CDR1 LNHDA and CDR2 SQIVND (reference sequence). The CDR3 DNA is TGTGCCAGTAGTTCATCAGGGGCAACTAATGAAAAACTGTTTTTT. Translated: CASSSSGATNEKLFF.

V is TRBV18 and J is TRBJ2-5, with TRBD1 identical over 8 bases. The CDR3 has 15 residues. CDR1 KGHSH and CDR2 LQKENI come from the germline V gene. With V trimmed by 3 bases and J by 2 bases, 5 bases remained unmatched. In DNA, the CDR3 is TGTGCCAGCTCACCTGGACAGGGAGAGCAAGAGACCCAGTACTTC. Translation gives CASSPGQGEQETQYF.

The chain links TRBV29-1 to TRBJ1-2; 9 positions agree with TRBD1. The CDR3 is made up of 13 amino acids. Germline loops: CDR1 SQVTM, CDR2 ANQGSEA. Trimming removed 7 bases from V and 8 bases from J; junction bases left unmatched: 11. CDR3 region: CSAEGTGFRGYTF. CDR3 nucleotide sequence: TGCAGCGCCGAGGGGACAGGGTTTCGGGGCTACACCTTC.

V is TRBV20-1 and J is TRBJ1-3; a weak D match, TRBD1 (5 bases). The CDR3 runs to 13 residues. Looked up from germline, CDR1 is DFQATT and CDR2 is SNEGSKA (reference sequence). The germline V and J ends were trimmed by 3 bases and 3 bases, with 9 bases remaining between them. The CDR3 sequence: CSASQGGGNTIYF. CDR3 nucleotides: TGCAGTGCTAGTCAGGGCGGTGGAAACACCATATATTTT.

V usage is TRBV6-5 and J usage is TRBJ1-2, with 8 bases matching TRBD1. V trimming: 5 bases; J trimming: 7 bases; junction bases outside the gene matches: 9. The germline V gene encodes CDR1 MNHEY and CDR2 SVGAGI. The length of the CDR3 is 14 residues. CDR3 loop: CASSTSNRGGGYTF. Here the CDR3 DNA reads TGTGCCAGCAGTACAAGCAACAGGGGGGGTGGCTACACCTTC.

In nucleotides, the CDR3 is TGTGCCACCGCCACCTGGGGGCAGGGTAATCAGCCCCAGCATTTT. This gives the protein CATATWGQGNQPQHF. The rearrangement links TRBV19 to TRBJ1-5, with D possibly matching TRBD1 (6 bases). V gave up 10 bases and J gave up 4 bases, with 20 bases separating them. Germline CDR1 is LNHDA and CDR2 is SQIVND (reference sequence). The CDR3 consists of 15 residues.

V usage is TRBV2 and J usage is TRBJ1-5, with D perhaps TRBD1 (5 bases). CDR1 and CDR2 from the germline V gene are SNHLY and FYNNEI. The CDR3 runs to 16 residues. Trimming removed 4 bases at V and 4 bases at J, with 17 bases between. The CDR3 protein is CASSAFLGGTNQPQHF. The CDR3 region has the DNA TGTGCCAGCAGTGCCTTCTTGGGGGGAACTAATCAGCCCCAGCATTTT.

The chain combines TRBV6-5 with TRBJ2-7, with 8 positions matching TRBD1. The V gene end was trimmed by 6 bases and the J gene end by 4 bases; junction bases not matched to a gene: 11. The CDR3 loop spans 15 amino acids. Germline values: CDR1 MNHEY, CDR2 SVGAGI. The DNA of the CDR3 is TGTGCCAGCAGAAACAAACGGGACAGGCCATACGAGCAGTACTTC. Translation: CASRNKRDRPYEQYF.

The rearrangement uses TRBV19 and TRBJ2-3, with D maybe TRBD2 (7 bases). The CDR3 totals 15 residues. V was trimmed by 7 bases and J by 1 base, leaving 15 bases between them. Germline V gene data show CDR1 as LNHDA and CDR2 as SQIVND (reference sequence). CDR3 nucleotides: TGTGCCAGTATTCCGGGCGGGGGCCGCACAGATACGCAGTATTTT. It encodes CASIPGGGRTDTQYF.

CDR3 protein: CASSQEVAGGGDTQYF. Here the CDR3 DNA reads TGTGCCAGCAGCCAAGAGGTAGCGGGAGGGGGGGATACGCAGTATTTT. This chain connects TRBV4-2 to TRBJ2-3; 11 bases match TRBD2. Germline CDR1 and CDR2: LGHNA and YNFKEQ. The CDR3 covers 16 residues. Trimming cost V 0 bases and J 6 bases; bases outside gene matches: 5.

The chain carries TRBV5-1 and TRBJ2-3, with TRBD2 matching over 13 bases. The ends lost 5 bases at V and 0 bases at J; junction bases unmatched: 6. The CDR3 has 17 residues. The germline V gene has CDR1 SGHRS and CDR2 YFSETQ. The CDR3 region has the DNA TGCGCCAGCAGTGGGACTAGCGGGGTAGCTAGCACAGATACGCAGTATTTT. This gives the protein CASSGTSGVASTDTQYF.

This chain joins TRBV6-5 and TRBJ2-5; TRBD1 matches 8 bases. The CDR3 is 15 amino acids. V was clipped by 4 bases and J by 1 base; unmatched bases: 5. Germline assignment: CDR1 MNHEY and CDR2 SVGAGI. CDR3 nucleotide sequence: TGTGCCAGCAGTTTTCAGGGGGCCTTCCAAGAGACCCAGTACTTC. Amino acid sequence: CASSFQGAFQETQYF.

The CDR3 sequence: CASSLSGSQTSYTF. CDR3 coding DNA: TGCGCCAGCAGCTTGTCAGGGTCTCAGACCAGCTACACCTTC. The V gene is TRBV5-1, the J gene TRBJ1-2, with D perhaps TRBD1 (5 bases). This CDR3 is built from 14 residues. The V end lost 1 base, the J end lost 9 bases, and 16 bases lay between the germline ends. Germline lookup yields CDR1 SGHRS and CDR2 YFSETQ.

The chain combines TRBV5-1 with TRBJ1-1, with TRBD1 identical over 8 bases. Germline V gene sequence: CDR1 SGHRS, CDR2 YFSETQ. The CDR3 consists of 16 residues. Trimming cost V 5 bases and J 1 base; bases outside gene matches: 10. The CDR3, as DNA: TGCGCCAGCAGTTTTACAGGGGGGATTAGGAACACTGAAGCTTTCTTT. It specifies CASSFTGGIRNTEAFF.

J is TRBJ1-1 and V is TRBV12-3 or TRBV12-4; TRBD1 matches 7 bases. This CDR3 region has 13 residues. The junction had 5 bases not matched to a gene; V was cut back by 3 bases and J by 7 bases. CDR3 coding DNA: TGTGCCAGCAGTTTCGACAGGGCTGATGAAGCTTTCTTT. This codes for CASSFDRADEAFF.

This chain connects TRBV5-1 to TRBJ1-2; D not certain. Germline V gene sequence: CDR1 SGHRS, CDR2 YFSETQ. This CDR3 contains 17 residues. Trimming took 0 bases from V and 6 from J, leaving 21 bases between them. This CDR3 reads CASSLVGLSAGSDGYTF. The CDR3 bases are TGCGCCAGCAGCTTGGTCGGGCTCAGCGCGGGGAGTGATGGCTACACCTTC.

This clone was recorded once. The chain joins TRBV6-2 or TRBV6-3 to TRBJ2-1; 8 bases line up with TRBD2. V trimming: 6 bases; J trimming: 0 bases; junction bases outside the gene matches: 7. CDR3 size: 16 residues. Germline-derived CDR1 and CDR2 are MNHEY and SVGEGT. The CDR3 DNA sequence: TGTGCCAGCAGCTCGGAGCGGGAGAGCTCCTACAATGAGCAGTTCTTC. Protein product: CASSSERESSYNEQFF.

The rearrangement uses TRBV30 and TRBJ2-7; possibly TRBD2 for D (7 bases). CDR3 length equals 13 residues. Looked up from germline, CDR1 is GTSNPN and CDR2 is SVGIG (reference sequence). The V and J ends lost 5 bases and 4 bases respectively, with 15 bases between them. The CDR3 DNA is TGTGCCTGGGAACAGGGAGGGTATTACGAGCAGTACTTC. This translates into CAWEQGGYYEQYF.

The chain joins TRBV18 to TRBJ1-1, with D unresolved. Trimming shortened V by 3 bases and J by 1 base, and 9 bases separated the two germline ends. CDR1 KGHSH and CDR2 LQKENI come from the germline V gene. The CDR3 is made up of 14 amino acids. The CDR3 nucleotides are TGTGCCAGCTCACCCCCATCCAAGAACACTGAAGCTTTCTTT. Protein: CASSPPSKNTEAFF.

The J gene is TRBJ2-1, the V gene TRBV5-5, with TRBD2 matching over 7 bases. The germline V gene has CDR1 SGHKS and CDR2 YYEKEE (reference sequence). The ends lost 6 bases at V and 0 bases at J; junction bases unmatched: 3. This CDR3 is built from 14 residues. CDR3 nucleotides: TGTGCCAGCAACCGGGACTACTCCTACAATGAGCAGTTCTTC. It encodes CASNRDYSYNEQFF.

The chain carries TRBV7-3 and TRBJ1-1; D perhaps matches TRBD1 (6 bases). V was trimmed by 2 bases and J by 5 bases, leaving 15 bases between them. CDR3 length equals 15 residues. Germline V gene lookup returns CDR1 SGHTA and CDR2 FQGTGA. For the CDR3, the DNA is TGTGCCAGCAGCTTACAGGCCGTAGGGGGTACTGAAGCTTTCTTT. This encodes CASSLQAVGGTEAFF.

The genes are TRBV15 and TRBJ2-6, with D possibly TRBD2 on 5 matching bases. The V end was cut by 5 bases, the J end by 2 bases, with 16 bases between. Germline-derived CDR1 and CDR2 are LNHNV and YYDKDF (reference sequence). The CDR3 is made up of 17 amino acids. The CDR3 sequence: CATSATRAAAGANVLTF. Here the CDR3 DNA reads TGTGCCACCAGCGCAACTAGGGCAGCTGCTGGGGCCAACGTCCTGACTTTC. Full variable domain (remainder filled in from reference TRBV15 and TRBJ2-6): DAMVIQNPRYQVTQFGKPVTLSCSQTLNHNVMYWYQQKSSQAPKLLFHYYDKDFNNEADTPDNFQSRRPNTSFCFLDIRSPGLGDTAMYLCATSATRAAAGANVLTFGAGSRLTVL.